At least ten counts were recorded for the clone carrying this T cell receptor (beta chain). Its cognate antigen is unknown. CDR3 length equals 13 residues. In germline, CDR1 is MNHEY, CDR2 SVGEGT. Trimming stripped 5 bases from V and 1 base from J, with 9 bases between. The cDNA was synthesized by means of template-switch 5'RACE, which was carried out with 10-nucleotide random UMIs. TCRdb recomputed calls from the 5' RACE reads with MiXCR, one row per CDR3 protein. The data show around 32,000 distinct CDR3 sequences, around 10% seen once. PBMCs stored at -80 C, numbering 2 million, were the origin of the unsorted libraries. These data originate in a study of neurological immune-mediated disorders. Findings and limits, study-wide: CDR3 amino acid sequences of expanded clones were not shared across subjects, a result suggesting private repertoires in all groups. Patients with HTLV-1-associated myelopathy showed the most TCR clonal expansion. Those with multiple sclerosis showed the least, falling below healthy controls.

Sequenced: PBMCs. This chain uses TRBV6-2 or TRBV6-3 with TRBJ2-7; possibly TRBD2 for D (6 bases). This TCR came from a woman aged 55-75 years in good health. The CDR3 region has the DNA TGTGCCAGCAGTAGGGCGGGATCCTACGAGCAGTACTTC. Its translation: CASSRAGSYEQYF.